Listed here are 13 T cell receptor beta chains from one sample, sequenced in a study of T cells in Graves' hyperthyroidism and ophthalmopathy. There were TCR beta CDR3 regions amplified from RNA transcripts. The HTBI primer set was used in a first-round RT-PCR of the TCR CDR3. A single record per CDR3 protein comes from TCRdb applying MiXCR to the multiplex PCR reads. This sample carries fewer than 250,000 distinct CDR3 sequences, roughly 17% of them seen once, and the ten largest clones take approximately 50%. The sample taken for sequencing was blood. All receptors derive from a man aged 50 or older with Graves' hyperthyroidism.

This sequence joins TRBV4-3 and TRBJ2-1; a possible D gene is TRBD2 (6 bases). The CDR3 extends over 12 amino acids. CDR1 is LGHNA, CDR2 YSLEER, per germline. Trimming stripped 6 bases from V and 8 bases from J, with 11 bases between. CDR3 DNA sequence: TGCGCCAGCAGGGGAGCGGGCGATGAGCAGTTCTTC. Its translation: CASRGAGDEQFF.

This clonotype has ten or more counts. The chain carries TRBV5-1 and TRBJ2-7, with 12 bases lining up with TRBD2. Germline values: CDR1 SGHRS, CDR2 YFSETQ. The CDR3 runs 14 residues. V lost 3 bases, J lost 3 bases, and 1 base stayed unmatched. CDR3 in DNA: TGCGCCAGCAGCTCGACTAGCGGGAGCTACGAGCAGTACTTC. The encoded protein is CASSSTSGSYEQYF.

This clonotype was seen ten or more times. The chain recombines TRBV7-3 with TRBJ2-2; 7 nucleotides agree with TRBD2. This CDR3 contains 15 residues. The J segment lost 0 bases and the V segment lost 5 bases, leaving 3 bases of the junction unmatched. Per germline, CDR1 SGHTA and CDR2 FQGTGA. The CDR3 spells CASSTGLANTGELFF. The CDR3 nucleotides are TGTGCCAGCAGCACCGGACTAGCGAACACCGGGGAGCTGTTTTTT. The variable domain in full, with the rest retrieved from reference TRBV7-3 and TRBJ2-2, is GAGVSQTPSNKVTEKGKYVELRCDPISGHTALYWYRQSLGQGPEFLIYFQGTGAADDSGLPNDRFFAVRPEGSVSTLKIQRTERGDSAVYLCASSTGLANTGELFFGEGSRLTVL.

This clonotype turned up a few times. The chain links TRBV28 to TRBJ1-1, with D maybe TRBD1 (5 bases). Germline V gives CDR1 MDHEN, CDR2 SYDVKM. This CDR3 comprises 13 residues. V was shortened by 8 bases and J by 3 bases, with 13 bases between the two germline ends. The CDR3 nucleotides read TGTGCCAGCCGACGAGGGGATTACACTGAAGCTTTCTTT. Translation: CASRRGDYTEAFF.

This clonotype was seen a few times. The chain uses TRBV20-1 and TRBJ1-1; D gene unclear. V lost 0 bases and J 1 base, leaving 9 bases between the germline ends. The CDR3 spans 14 residues. The germline gives CDR1 DFQATT, CDR2 SNEGSKA (reference sequence). CDR3 protein: CSARDQRGNTEAFF. CDR3 nucleotide sequence: TGCAGTGCTAGAGATCAGCGGGGGAACACTGAAGCTTTCTTT.

The chain links TRBV6-5 to TRBJ2-3; D remains unclear. The V end was cut by 2 bases, the J end by 2 bases, with 8 bases between. Germline CDR1 reads MNHEY; CDR2 reads SVGAGI. The CDR3 length is 14 residues. As DNA, the CDR3 is TGTGCCAGCAGTTACCGACCAGCCACAGATACGCAGTATTTT. It is translated as CASSYRPATDTQYF.

The chain combines TRBV7-3 with TRBJ2-1, with D uncertain. CDR3 length: 14 residues. Trimming took 5 bases from V and 13 from J, leaving 21 bases between them. CDR1 and CDR2 (germline): SGHTA, FQGTGA. The CDR3 nucleotides read TGTGCCAGCAGCCCCTCGACGAGTAGTGATTATCAGTTCTTC. Translated, it gives CASSPSTSSDYQFF.

The rearrangement joins TRBV6-9 to TRBJ1-2, with 9 nucleotides matching TRBD1. Germline CDR1 is MNHGY and CDR2 is SVAAGI. The V gene end was trimmed by 3 bases and the J gene end by 4 bases; junction bases not matched to a gene: 6. There are 15 residues in the CDR3. The CDR3 DNA sequence: TGTGCCAGCAGTTACGGGGGACAGGGCGCCTATGGCTACACCTTC. Its translation is CASSYGGQGAYGYTF.

At least ten counts were recorded for this clonotype. V is TRBV28 and J is TRBJ2-3, with D unclear. CDR1 is MDHEN, CDR2 SYDVKM, per germline. CDR3 length: 15 amino acids. Trimming left V 7 bases short and J 2 bases short, with 16 bases between. CDR3 in DNA: TGTGCCAGCAATAGCTGGCAGCATATCACAGATACGCAGTATTTT. Translated, it gives CASNSWQHITDTQYF. Full variable domain (outside the CDR3, taken from reference TRBV28 and TRBJ2-3): DVKVTQSSRYLVKRTGEKVFLECVQDMDHENMFWYRQDPGLGLRLIYFSYDVKMKEKGDIPEGYSVSREKKERFSLILESASTNQTSMYLCASNSWQHITDTQYFGPGTRLTVL.

This clonotype was recorded a few times. The chain links TRBV15 to TRBJ2-1; D not resolved. The CDR3 is made up of 15 amino acids. V was shortened by 1 base and J by 4 bases, with 11 bases between the two germline ends. The germline V gene encodes CDR1 LNHNV and CDR2 YYDKDF (reference sequence). The CDR3 sequence: CATSRAVNPYNEQFF. The CDR3 coding sequence is TGTGCCACCAGCAGAGCCGTCAACCCATACAATGAGCAGTTCTTC.

Ten or more counts support this clonotype. The chain employs TRBV18 and TRBJ2-5; D possibly uses TRBD1 or TRBD2 (5 bases each). Deletions cut 0 bases from V and 5 bases from J, with 13 bases between. The germline gives CDR1 KGHSH, CDR2 LQKENI. The CDR3 is 15 residues long. CDR3 in amino acids: CASSPPERGGETQYF. The DNA of the CDR3 is TGTGCCAGCTCACCACCGGAGAGGGGCGGTGAGACCCAGTACTTC.

V and J are TRBV28 and TRBJ2-7, with D maybe TRBD2 (5 bases). CDR3 length: 15 residues. Trimming took off 2 bases at V and 3 bases at J, with 14 bases between the two ends. Germline CDR1 reads MDHEN; CDR2 reads SYDVKM. This CDR3 is CASSLRTGIVYEQYF. Here the CDR3 DNA reads TGTGCCAGCAGTTTAAGAACGGGGATAGTCTACGAGCAGTACTTC.

This clonotype came up many times. This chain's CDR3 is CASGLAGGADTQYF. The CDR3 DNA follows: TGTGCCAGCGGACTAGCGGGAGGCGCAGATACGCAGTATTTT. The chain recombines TRBV7-3 with TRBJ2-3; 14 nucleotides line up with TRBD2. Losses at the gene ends were 8 bases for V and 4 bases for J; bases not matched to a gene: 2. The CDR3 runs to 14 residues. From germline, CDR1 is SGHTA and CDR2 FQGTGA.